Below, 24 T cell receptor beta chains from the same sample are listed, as sequenced in a study of blood T cells in healthy people across ages. Next came a second PCR, run for about 6 to 12 cycles, which used a sample-barcoded 5' primer along with a J-beta primer mix. Each CDR3 protein gets one entry after TCRdb re-called the 5' RACE reads with MiXCR. The repertoire includes under 800,000 distinct CDR3 sequences, 35% to 45% of them detected once, and 20% to 25% sits in the top ten. The sample consisted of blood. These receptors all come from an older woman in good health.

Of note for this clonotype: One junction end disagrees with the germline gene, perhaps due to a read error. The chain recombines TRBV7-7 with TRBJ2-3; D not resolved. The CDR3 has 13 amino acids. Germline CDR1 and CDR2: SSHAT and FNYEAQ (reference sequence). The CDR3, as DNA: TGTGCTAGCAGCCCCCGTTTCACAGATACGCAGTATTTT. Protein product: CASSPRFTDTQYF.

This clonotype was observed many times. This chain joins TRBV2 and TRBJ1-6, with 9 positions matching TRBD1. Germline lookup yields CDR1 SNHLY and CDR2 FYNNEI. After removal of 7 bases from V and 7 bases from J, the junction contained 5 bases not matched to a gene. CDR3 size: 14 residues. CDR3 loop: CASNRDRVNSPLHF. DNA of the CDR3: TGTGCCAGCAACCGGGACAGGGTGAATTCACCCCTCCACTTT.

This clonotype appeared a single time. V is TRBV7-2 and J is TRBJ1-1; a weak D match, TRBD1 (5 bases). The V and J ends lost 5 bases and 7 bases respectively, with 17 bases between them. This CDR3 comprises 14 residues. CDR1 and CDR2 from the germline V gene are SGHTA and FQGNSA. The CDR3 protein is CASSQAGAQIEAFF. CDR3 DNA sequence: TGTGCCAGCAGCCAGGCCGGGGCCCAGATTGAAGCTTTCTTT.

The J gene is TRBJ1-2, the V gene TRBV12-3 or TRBV12-4; D unresolved. The CDR3 is made up of 15 amino acids. Trimming cost V 5 bases and J 2 bases, with 15 bases left between them. The CDR3 loop reads CASSQTGMGNYGYTF. The CDR3 region has the DNA TGTGCCAGCAGTCAGACCGGAATGGGGAACTATGGCTACACCTTC.

This chain uses TRBV6-5 with TRBJ1-1; no clear D gene. This CDR3 has 14 amino acids. Trimming took 5 bases from V and 3 from J, leaving 13 bases between them. CDR1 is MNHEY and CDR2 is SVGAGI in the germline V gene. CDR3 in amino acids: CASSTGGSDTEAFF. CDR3 DNA sequence: TGTGCCAGCAGTACGGGAGGATCTGACACTGAAGCTTTCTTT.

This clonotype was observed a few times. The chain combines TRBV11-2 with TRBJ2-1, with 11 bases fitting TRBD2. Germline values: CDR1 SGHAT, CDR2 FQNNGV. V lost 3 bases and J lost 3; bases outside the gene matches: 4. The length of the CDR3 is 16 residues. The CDR3 is CASSFRLAGIYNEQFF. In DNA form, the CDR3 reads TGTGCCAGCAGCTTTCGACTAGCGGGGATCTACAATGAGCAGTTCTTC. Complete variable domain (other parts from reference TRBV11-2 and TRBJ2-1): EAGVAQSPRYKIIEKRQSVAFWCNPISGHATLYWYQQILGQGPKLLIQFQNNGVVDDSQLPKDRFSAERLKGVDSTLKIQPAKLEDSAVYLCASSFRLAGIYNEQFFGPGTRLTVL.

J is TRBJ2-5 and V is TRBV20-1, with 7 bases aligning to TRBD1. The CDR3 length is 15 residues. V gave up 2 bases and J gave up 4 bases; unmatched junction bases: 10. Germline V CDR1 and CDR2: DFQATT, SNEGSKA (reference sequence). The CDR3 protein is CSARKATTGRETQYF. DNA for the CDR3: TGCAGTGCTAGAAAGGCTACGACAGGGCGAGAGACCCAGTACTTC.

Turning to this clonotype: Its ends do not fully match the called genes, so a read error is possible. V usage is TRBV10-3 and J usage is TRBJ1-6; 9 bases map to TRBD1. There are 14 residues in the CDR3. Germline loops: CDR1 ENHRY, CDR2 SYGVKD. In DNA, the CDR3 is TGTGCCGTCAGTGGAGACAGGGGGGTTTCACCCCTCCACTTT. Translated, it gives CAVSGDRGVSPLHF.

This chain connects TRBV7-3 to TRBJ2-5, with a possible D match to TRBD1 (7 bases). The tail of the sequence fits TRBJ2-7 better, so the J call may be wrong. The CDR3 is 14 residues long. Germline lookup yields CDR1 SGHTA and CDR2 FQGTGA. The CDR3 spells CASSLQGGPGEQYF. The CDR3 coding sequence is TGTGCCAGCAGCTTACAGGGGGGCCCGGGCGAGCAGTACTTC.

Comment on this clonotype: One end of the junction varies from germline; a read error may be responsible. The rearrangement uses TRBV5-1 and TRBJ2-3; D is unresolved. Per germline, CDR1 SGHRS and CDR2 YFSETQ. CDR3 length equals 13 residues. The CDR3 nucleotides are TGCGCCATCAGCTTGAGGCTCGAGGATACGCAGTATTTT. This translates into CAISLRLEDTQYF.

The V and J genes are TRBV28 and TRBJ2-6; no clear D. Trimming took off 6 bases at V and 1 base at J, with 10 bases between the two ends. The CDR3 runs to 15 residues. Germline V gene sequence: CDR1 MDHEN, CDR2 SYDVKM. The CDR3 here is CASRSPDSGANVLTF. The CDR3 nucleotides are TGTGCCAGCAGGTCCCCGGATTCTGGGGCCAACGTCCTGACTTTC.

This CDR3 reads CSVPKGGLGQFF. DNA for the CDR3: TGCAGCGTACCAAAGGGAGGATTGGGTCAGTTCTTC. The chain uses TRBV29-1 and TRBJ2-1; tentative D call: TRBD2 (6 bases). In germline, CDR1 is SQVTM, CDR2 ANQGSEA. V was pared by 6 bases and J by 13 bases, with 19 bases between. The CDR3 spans 12 residues.

The rearrangement joins TRBV7-2 to TRBJ2-1, with 14 positions matching TRBD2. CDR1 is SGHTA, CDR2 FQGNSA, per germline. J gave up 13 bases and V 1 base, and 9 bases lay outside the gene matches. The CDR3 runs 16 residues. For the CDR3, the DNA is TGTGCCAGCAGCTTAGTTGCCGGACTAGCGGGAGGACCTCAGTTCTTC. Its translation is CASSLVAGLAGGPQFF.

This clonotype has at least ten counts. The genes are TRBV5-1 and TRBJ2-7, with 9 bases fitting TRBD2. The ends lost 0 bases at V and 5 bases at J; junction bases unmatched: 6. Germline V gives CDR1 SGHRS, CDR2 YFSETQ. The CDR3 is 15 residues long. The CDR3 sequence is CASSLVLSGSNEQYF. Written as DNA, the CDR3 is TGCGCCAGCAGCTTGGTTCTTAGCGGGAGCAACGAGCAGTACTTC.

This clonotype was seen repeatedly, ten times or more. J is TRBJ2-7 and V is TRBV29-1; 7 bases are a match to TRBD1. The trim removed 1 base at V and 2 bases at J, leaving 2 bases unmatched. This CDR3 spans 13 amino acids. Germline loops: CDR1 SQVTM, CDR2 ANQGSEA. This chain's CDR3 is CSVEGQGAYEQYF. The DNA for the CDR3 is TGCAGCGTTGAAGGACAGGGAGCCTACGAGCAGTACTTC.

This clonotype was recorded a few times. The chain recombines TRBV7-8 with TRBJ2-7, with 8 bases that match TRBD2. The CDR3 runs 16 residues. J lost 2 bases, V lost 1 base, and 7 bases had no gene match. Germline lookup yields CDR1 SGHVS and CDR2 FQNEAQ. This chain's CDR3 is CASSLEVPGGAYEQYF. As DNA, the CDR3 is TGTGCCAGCAGCTTAGAGGTCCCGGGGGGGGCCTACGAGCAGTACTTC.

This clonotype was detected ten times or more. The rearrangement joins TRBV29-1 to TRBJ2-1; 9 bases fit TRBD2. In germline, CDR1 is SQVTM, CDR2 ANQGSEA. This CDR3 is 15 amino acids long. After removal of 8 bases from V and 5 bases from J, the junction contained 13 bases not matched to a gene. The CDR3, as DNA: TGCAGCCACGGAAAGGGTGCTAGCGGGAACAATGAGCAGTTCTTC. Translated, it gives CSHGKGASGNNEQFF.

The chain links TRBV5-1 to TRBJ1-1; D gene unclear. Per germline, CDR1 SGHRS and CDR2 YFSETQ. Trimming stripped 4 bases from V and 0 bases from J, with 16 bases between. The CDR3 runs 16 residues. CDR3: CASSPTIGIMNTEAFF. Written as DNA, the CDR3 is TGCGCCAGCAGCCCCACGATTGGTATCATGAACACTGAAGCTTTCTTT.

On this clonotype itself: A much larger clonotype is one base distant, so this may be a read error. The chain recombines TRBV20-1 with TRBJ2-3; a possible D gene is TRBD2 (7 bases). Between the trimmed V and J ends, which lost 7 bases and 0 bases, there was a span of 17 bases. This CDR3 region has 15 residues. Germline CDR1 is DFQATT and CDR2 is SNEGSKA (reference sequence). CDR3 DNA: TGCAGTGAGGCGGGGGCTAGCGGAAGCACAGATACGCAGTATTTT. It is translated as CSEAGASGSTDTQYF.

The J gene is TRBJ2-5, the V gene TRBV4-2; 8 nucleotides match TRBD2. This CDR3 comprises 15 residues. Unmatched junction bases numbered 5, after V lost 4 bases and J lost 1 base. CDR1 is LGHNA, CDR2 YNFKEQ, per germline. The CDR3 is CASSPEGTSQETQYF. Written as DNA, the CDR3 is TGTGCCAGCAGCCCGGAAGGGACTAGCCAAGAGACCCAGTACTTC.

V gene TRBV11-3 combines with J gene TRBJ2-3; 7 bases fit TRBD2. V shed 5 bases, J shed 0 bases, and the junction held 14 bases outside the gene matches. Looked up from germline, CDR1 is SGHNT and CDR2 is YENEEA. The CDR3 is 18 amino acids. CDR3 sequence: CASSPRAQSGTSTDTQYF. For the CDR3, the DNA is TGTGCCAGCAGCCCCCGGGCCCAGAGCGGGACTAGCACAGATACGCAGTATTTT.

The chain employs TRBV7-3 and TRBJ2-1, with 7 bases identical to TRBD2. Germline V lookup: CDR1 SGHTA, CDR2 FQGTGA. The CDR3 is made up of 15 amino acids. J was trimmed by 4 bases and V by 0 bases; bases with no gene match: 3. This CDR3 is CASSLTGRGYNEQFF. Here the CDR3 DNA reads TGTGCCAGCAGCTTAACGGGGCGGGGGTACAATGAGCAGTTCTTC.

V is TRBV27 and J is TRBJ2-7; 7 bases agree with TRBD2. The CDR3 has 14 amino acids. CDR1 is MNHEY, CDR2 SMNVEV, per germline (reference sequence). J lost 12 bases, V lost 3 bases, and 14 bases had no gene match. The CDR3 sequence: CASSFYRGGGQVYF. The CDR3 DNA is TGTGCCAGCAGTTTTTACCGGGGCGGGGGTCAGGTGTACTTC.

This clonotype turned up a few times. This sequence joins TRBV7-9 and TRBJ1-5; no definite D call. There are 14 residues in the CDR3. Trimming pared 5 bases from V and 3 bases from J, leaving 11 bases between. CDR1 is SEHNR and CDR2 is FQNEAQ in the germline V gene (reference sequence). The CDR3, as DNA: TGTGCCAGCAGCGCAAGCACGGTCAATCAGCCCCAGCATTTT. As protein: CASSASTVNQPQHF.